This T cell receptor (beta chain) was profiled in a study of T cells after somatic rescue of genetic block. This table comes from immunoSEQ multiplex PCR, and its TCRdb copy is limited to in-frame clones, with some not included. The profile shows tens of thousands of clones, approximately 90% of them singletons. Sequencing used peripheral blood mononuclear cells (PBMCs). The TCR sequence derives from a man between 40 and 49 years old.

Here the CDR3 DNA reads TGTGCCAGCGGCGGGGGGCTCCAAGAGACCCAGTACTTC. This gives the protein CASGGGLQETQYF. The V call is TRBV6-1, the J call TRBJ2-5, with TRBD2 matching over 8 bases. Germline loops: CDR1 MNHNS, CDR2 SASEGT. V lost 8 bases and J lost 1; bases outside the gene matches: 3. The CDR3 is 13 residues long.